This T cell receptor beta chain was identified in a study of T cells after yellow fever vaccination. About the research overall: Any fraction with a low cell number was prepared using SMART-Seq v4 Ultra Low Input.

The study made its TCR cDNA through 5'RACE template switching. That step introduced a universal primer site along with UMIs. TCRdb redid the calling of the 5' RACE reads with MiXCR, one entry per CDR3 protein. The sample has hundreds of thousands of distinct CDR3 sequences, roughly 13% seen once; the top ten hold around 15%. A remark on this clonotype: Its antigen is unknown.

General study points: Clonotypes found in both CD4 and CD8 compartments made up a small share. Primary-vaccination clones mostly resurfaced post-booster (just under 98% CD4, around 88% CD8).

Trimming removed 10 bases at V and 6 bases at J, with 20 bases between. The CDR3 is 14 amino acids. Germline loops: CDR1 SGHVS, CDR2 FNYEAQ. The sequencing used PBMCs, collected on the day of the yellow fever booster vaccination. V usage is TRBV7-6 and J usage is TRBJ2-3; D could derive from TRBD1 or TRBD2 (5 bases each). This receptor was identified in a man between 25 and 39 years old who received the YFV17D yellow fever vaccine. As DNA, the CDR3 is TGTGCCACCTCCCGGGACCGGGCTTCGGATACGCAGTATTTT. Its protein product is CATSRDRASDTQYF.